This is a list of T cell receptor beta chains from one sample in a study of cytomegalovirus exposure and HLA in healthy donors. Using immunoSEQ multiplex PCR, the repertoire was profiled, and TCRdb retains in-frame clones only, with some absent. The table lists around 140,000 clones, approximately 78% of them singletons. Sequenced: PBMCs. These receptors all come from a female donor in good health and CMV-seronegative. Both conserved end residues are part of each CDR3. Each record gives: V gene, clone size, J gene, D gene, CDR3 DNA, CDR3 protein. The D gene is left open where the match is weak. Clone size appears in some rows only: once, few, many, or a class for an expanded clone.

V: TRBV14; size: -; J: TRBJ2-1; D: -; DNA: TGTGCCAGCAGCCAGGGGGGGGCCTCGTACAATGAGCAGTTCTTC; CDR3: CASSQGGASYNEQFF
V: TRBV10-3; size: many; J: TRBJ1-5; D: -; DNA: TGTGCCATCGGGCGCAATCAGCCCCAGCATTTT; CDR3: CAIGRNQPQHF
V: TRBV6-6; size: -; J: TRBJ2-1; D: -; DNA: TGTGCCAGCTATAATCCGGGACAAAGCTCCTACAATGAGCAGTTCTTC; CDR3: CASYNPGQSSYNEQFF
V: TRBV5-1; size: few; J: TRBJ1-1; D: -; DNA: TGCGCCAGCAGCTTGGCGGACAGCTTGAACACTGAAGCTTTCTTT; CDR3: CASSLADSLNTEAFF
V: TRBV4-2; size: -; J: TRBJ2-7; D: -; DNA: TGTGCCAGCAGCCAAGAAAATCTGGGGGGACTTGCGTACTTC; CDR3: CASSQENLGGLAYF
V: TRBV6-1; size: -; J: TRBJ1-3; D: -; DNA: TGTGCCAGCAGGGCGGACAGCCGCTCTGGAAACACCATATATTTT; CDR3: CASRADSRSGNTIYF
V: TRBV5-1; size: once; J: TRBJ1-3; D: -; DNA: TGCGCCAGCAGCCCGCCGGACAGTGCAAGCTCTGGAAACACCATATATTTT; CDR3: CASSPPDSASSGNTIYF
V: TRBV4-1; size: once; J: TRBJ2-2; D: TRBD2; DNA: TGCGCCAGCAGCCTCCGGATTGGGGGGGCGAACACCGGGGAGCTGTTTTTT; CDR3: CASSLRIGGANTGELFF
V: TRBV7-9; size: -; J: TRBJ2-2; D: TRBD2; DNA: TGTGCCAGCAGCCCCTTAGCGGGAGGGCCCGGCACCGGGGAGCTGTTTTTT; CDR3: CASSPLAGGPGTGELFF
V: TRBV5-1; size: -; J: TRBJ1-4; D: TRBD1; DNA: TGCGCCAGCAGCCCAATTCCGACAGGGTCTAATGAAAAACTGTTTTTT; CDR3: CASSPIPTGSNEKLFF
V: TRBV7-2; size: once; J: TRBJ2-1; D: -; DNA: TGTGCCAGCAGATTTATCCGGGAAGGTGAGCAGTTCTTC; CDR3: CASRFIREGEQFF
V: TRBV4-1; size: few; J: TRBJ1-2; D: -; DNA: TGCGCCAGCAGCCAAGTTTGGGTGGGCGGCTACACCTTC; CDR3: CASSQVWVGGYTF
V: TRBV28; size: -; J: TRBJ2-5; D: TRBD2; DNA: TGTGCCAGCAGTGAACAGCCGGGGGGGACCCAGTACTTC; CDR3: CASSEQPGGTQYF
V: TRBV7-2; size: -; J: TRBJ2-5; D: -; DNA: TGTGCCAGCAGCGACGGGACACCCATCCAAGAGACCCAGTACTTC; CDR3: CASSDGTPIQETQYF
V: TRBV7-2; size: -; J: TRBJ1-2; D: TRBD1; DNA: TGTGCCAGCAGCTTAGTTACAGGGGGCAACTATGGCTACACCTTC; CDR3: CASSLVTGGNYGYTF
V: TRBV30; size: -; J: TRBJ2-7; D: TRBD2; DNA: TGTGCCTGGAGTGTACTCCGAAGACACCAGAGGACTAGCGGTCACTACGAGCAGTACTTC; CDR3: CAWSVLRRHQRTSGHYEQYF
V: TRBV18; size: once; J: TRBJ2-1; D: TRBD2; DNA: TGTGCCAGCTCACCACCGAGTGCGGGAGGGCCCGGTGAGCAGTTCTTC; CDR3: CASSPPSAGGPGEQFF
V: TRBV28; size: -; J: TRBJ2-7; D: TRBD2; DNA: TGTGCCAGCATGGACGGGAGGCCCCCCGAGCAGTACTTC; CDR3: CASMDGRPPEQYF
V: TRBV5-6; size: once; J: TRBJ2-1; D: -; DNA: TGTGCCAGCAGCTCGGGACTTATAGCCTCCTACAATGAGCAGTTCTTC; CDR3: CASSSGLIASYNEQFF
V: TRBV2; size: -; J: TRBJ1-2; D: -; DNA: TGTGCCAGCAGTGAAGCGATAATAAACGGGAACTATGGCTACACCTTC; CDR3: CASSEAIINGNYGYTF
V: TRBV6-6; size: -; J: TRBJ2-7; D: TRBD2; DNA: TGTGCCAGCAGTTACGGGACTAGCGGGTACGAGCAGTACTTC; CDR3: CASSYGTSGYEQYF
V: TRBV6-4; size: once; J: TRBJ2-4; D: TRBD2; DNA: TGTGCCAGCGGGGGAGGACTAGCGGGATTTGGGTTAACCAAAAACATTCAGTACTTC; CDR3: CASGGGLAGFGLTKNIQYF
V: TRBV15; size: few; J: TRBJ2-4; D: -; DNA: TGTGCCACCAGCAGAGATTTAAACAGCCAGTACTTC; CDR3: CATSRDLNSQYF
V: TRBV7-2; size: -; J: TRBJ1-2; D: -; DNA: TGTGCCAGCAGCTTAGGTGGAAGAGGCAGGCGGGCTAACTATGGCTACACCTTC; CDR3: CASSLGGRGRRANYGYTF
V: TRBV5-6; size: -; J: TRBJ2-7; D: -; DNA: TGTGCCAGCAGCACTCTAGTCTATTCCCCCTACGAGCAGTACTTC; CDR3: CASSTLVYSPYEQYF
V: TRBV6-6; size: -; J: TRBJ2-2; D: -; DNA: TGTGCCAGCAGCTACACACAGGGAGTCGGGGAGCTGTTTTTT; CDR3: CASSYTQGVGELFF
V: TRBV5-1; size: -; J: TRBJ2-1; D: TRBD2; DNA: TGCGCCAGCAGCGCCACGAGCGGGGGCAACAATGAGCAGTTCTTC; CDR3: CASSATSGGNNEQFF
V: TRBV11-2; size: -; J: TRBJ1-2; D: TRBD1; DNA: TGTGCCAGCAGCTTGCAGGGGGCGGGTAACTATGGCTACACCTTC; CDR3: CASSLQGAGNYGYTF
V: TRBV6-5; size: -; J: TRBJ2-7; D: TRBD1; DNA: TGTGCCAGCAGCCAGGACAGGGGGTCCTCCTACGAGCAGTACTTC; CDR3: CASSQDRGSSYEQYF
V: TRBV29-1; size: -; J: TRBJ2-7; D: -; DNA: TGCAGCATAATGACAGGAGCCTACGAGCAGTACTTC; CDR3: CSIMTGAYEQYF